Sequencing of this T cell receptor beta chain was carried out in a study of human T cells and chemical hapten exposure. The overall study: DPC (0.01%) was patch tested on the upper back and read at 6 days.

Specified time point: patch test 2, 6 weeks after DPC sensitization. Noted treatment: therapeutic diphenylcyclopropenone sensitization with weekly scalp DPC. V gave up 1 base and J gave up 5 bases, with 14 bases separating them. Germline CDR1 and CDR2: LGHDT and YNNKEL (reference sequence). The CDR3 extends over 16 amino acids. TCRdb re-analysed the RACE reads in MiXCR, keeping a single row per CDR3 protein. Of around 360,000 distinct CDR3 sequences in the sample, about 6% were seen once. This chain connects TRBV3-1 to TRBJ1-4; D might be TRBD1 (6 bases). The specimen was whole blood, collected in connection with sensitization to the hapten diphenylcyclopropenone (DPC). The TCR was taken from a woman between 18 and 29 years old with alopecia areata. Some clones in this sample may be carry-over from other donors' samples. The CDR3 coding sequence is TGTGCCAGCAGCCAAGTGGGGGGGGCGGTGAATGAAAAACTGTTTTTT. It is translated as CASSQVGGAVNEKLFF.